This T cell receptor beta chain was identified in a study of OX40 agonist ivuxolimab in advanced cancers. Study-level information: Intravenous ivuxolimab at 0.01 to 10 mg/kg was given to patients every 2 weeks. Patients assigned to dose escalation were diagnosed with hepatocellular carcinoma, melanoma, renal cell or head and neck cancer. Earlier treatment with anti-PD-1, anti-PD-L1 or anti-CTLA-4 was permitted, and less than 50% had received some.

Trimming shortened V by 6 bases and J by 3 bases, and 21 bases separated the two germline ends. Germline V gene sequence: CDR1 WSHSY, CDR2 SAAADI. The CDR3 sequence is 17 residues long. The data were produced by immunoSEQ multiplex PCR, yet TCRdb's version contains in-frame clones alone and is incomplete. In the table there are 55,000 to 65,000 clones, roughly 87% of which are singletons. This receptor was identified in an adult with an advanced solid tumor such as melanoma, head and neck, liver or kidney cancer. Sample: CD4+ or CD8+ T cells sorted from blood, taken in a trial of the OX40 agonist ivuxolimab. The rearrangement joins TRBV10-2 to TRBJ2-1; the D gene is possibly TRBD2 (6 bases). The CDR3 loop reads CASRTGTGGAGYNEQFF. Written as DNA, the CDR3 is TGCGCCAGCAGAACCGGGACCGGCGGGGCAGGCTACAATGAGCAGTTCTTC.